The 25 T cell receptor beta chains below come from one sample, sequenced in a study of PD-L1 blockade in urothelial cancer. This table comes from immunoSEQ multiplex PCR, and its TCRdb copy is limited to in-frame clones, with some not included. Of tens of thousands of clones detected, 75% to 90% appear once; the ten largest clones hold around 9.3%. The time point was: peripheral blood 6 weeks after treatment start. The source was PBMCs, collected around atezolizumab (anti-PD-L1) treatment. These receptors all come from a man aged 60 to 69 with urothelial cancer.

This clone was recorded once. This chain connects TRBV20-1 to TRBJ2-1; TRBD2 is a possible D gene (6 bases). Trimming removed 6 bases at V and 12 bases at J, with 15 bases between. The length of the CDR3 is 11 residues. Germline values: CDR1 DFQATT, CDR2 SNEGSKA (reference sequence). The CDR3 region has the DNA TGCAGTGCCTCGCCCGGGACTCCGCAGTTCTTC. It is translated as CSASPGTPQFF.

This clone was recorded only once. The V call is TRBV28, the J call TRBJ1-4, with TRBD1 identical over 9 bases. The V and J ends lost 5 bases and 7 bases, in that order; junction bases with no gene match: 5. The CDR3 totals 14 residues. CDR1 MDHEN and CDR2 SYDVKM come from the germline V gene. The CDR3 loop reads CASSPGTGLEKLFF. Here the CDR3 DNA reads TGTGCCAGCAGTCCTGGGACAGGGCTTGAAAAACTGTTTTTT.

This chain links TRBV9 with TRBJ2-3; 7 bases line up with TRBD1. The CDR3 contains 13 residues. CDR1 is SGDLS and CDR2 is YYNGEE in the germline V gene. Trimming removed 4 bases from V and 7 bases from J; junction bases left unmatched: 6. The CDR3 sequence: CASSTRQGYTQYF. CDR3 sequence (DNA): TGTGCCAGCAGCACTCGACAGGGTTATACGCAGTATTTT.

The gene calls are TRBV18 and TRBJ2-7; D remains unclear. This CDR3 contains 14 residues. The germline gives CDR1 KGHSH, CDR2 LQKENI. The V and J ends lost 0 bases and 3 bases respectively, with 9 bases between them. CDR3 in DNA: TGTGCCAGCTCACCACCGGCCTCAGACTACGAGCAGTACTTC. This codes for CASSPPASDYEQYF.

This clone was counted once. The CDR3 sequence is CSVITGIHQPQHF. The DNA for the CDR3 is TGCAGCGTTATCACGGGTATCCATCAGCCCCAGCATTTT. V is TRBV29-1 and J is TRBJ1-5; unclear D gene. Germline-derived CDR1 and CDR2 are SQVTM and ANQGSEA. Trimming removed 5 bases at V and 5 bases at J, with 13 bases between. This CDR3 region has 13 residues.

The chain has TRBV19 and TRBJ1-1, with 8 nucleotides matching TRBD1. CDR3 size: 15 residues. V shed 4 bases, J shed 5 bases, and the junction held 9 bases outside the gene matches. Germline CDR1 is LNHDA and CDR2 is SQIVND (reference sequence). This CDR3 reads CASSTPGQGKTEAFF. Here the CDR3 DNA reads TGTGCCAGTAGTACACCCGGACAGGGAAAAACTGAAGCTTTCTTT.

In regard to this clone: This sample also contains other DNA sequences that code for the same CDR3. The gene calls are TRBV18 and TRBJ2-3; TRBD2 might be the D (5 bases). Germline-derived CDR1 and CDR2 are KGHSH and LQKENI. The CDR3 is 12 residues long. Between the trimmed V and J ends, which lost 3 bases and 4 bases, there was a span of 5 bases. DNA of the CDR3: TGTGCCAGCTCACCTAGCGCAGATACGCAGTATTTT. Protein sequence: CASSPSADTQYF.

CDR3: CASSLGLGGQETQYF. Written as DNA, the CDR3 is TGTGCCAGCAGTCTGGGGTTGGGGGGACAAGAGACCCAGTACTTC. The gene calls are TRBV5-4 and TRBJ2-5; D might be TRBD2 (6 bases). There are 15 residues in the CDR3. V was pared by 5 bases and J by 2 bases, with 16 bases between. The germline V gene has CDR1 SGHNT and CDR2 YYREEE (reference sequence).

The V gene is TRBV5-3, the J gene TRBJ2-7; D is possibly TRBD2 (6 bases). TRBV5-3 is treated as an ORF (open reading frame) with a function not yet certain. The CDR3 is made up of 16 amino acids. Trimming removed 0 bases from V and 6 bases from J, with 19 bases in between. CDR3 amino acids: CARSLGAGPARGEQYF. The CDR3 DNA follows: TGTGCCAGAAGCTTGGGTGCAGGACCGGCGCGGGGCGAGCAGTACTTC.

The rearrangement joins TRBV11-1 to TRBJ2-1; TRBD2 aligns across 16 bases. Germline values: CDR1 SGHAT, CDR2 FQDESV (reference sequence). The CDR3 length is 16 residues. Losses at the gene ends were 1 base for V and 10 bases for J; bases not matched to a gene: 4. The CDR3 loop reads CASSLERGLAGGEQFF. The DNA for the CDR3 is TGTGCCAGCAGCTTAGAGAGGGGACTAGCGGGGGGGGAGCAGTTCTTC. Complete variable domain (other parts from reference TRBV11-1 and TRBJ2-1): EAEVAQSPRYKITEKSQAVAFWCDPISGHATLYWYRQILGQGPELLVQFQDESVVDDSQLPKDRFSAERLKGVDSTLKIQPAELGDSAMYLCASSLERGLAGGEQFFGPGTRLTVL.

CDR3 amino acids: CATSRVGAGTNEQFF. The CDR3 DNA is TGTGCCACCAGCAGAGTTGGGGCCGGGACAAATGAGCAGTTCTTC. V gene TRBV15 combines with J gene TRBJ2-1, with a tentative D call TRBD1 (6 bases). The ends were cut back, 1 base at V and 7 bases at J, with 14 bases in the middle. The CDR3 contains 15 residues. Germline CDR1 LNHNV, CDR2 YYDKDF (reference sequence). Drawing the rest from reference TRBV15 and TRBJ2-1, the complete variable domain is DAMVIQNPRYQVTQFGKPVTLSCSQTLNHNVMYWYQQKSSQAPKLLFHYYDKDFNNEADTPDNFQSRRPNTSFCFLDIRSPGLGDTAMYLCATSRVGAGTNEQFFGPGTRLTVL.

This rearrangement joins TRBV19 to TRBJ2-5; 14 bases align to TRBD2. V dropped 4 bases and J dropped 4; count of bases not matched to a gene: 5. CDR1 and CDR2 from the germline V gene are LNHDA and SQIVND (reference sequence). The CDR3 runs 16 residues. Written as DNA, the CDR3 is TGTGCCAGTAGTAATCGACTAGCGGGGGGGCCAGAGACCCAGTACTTC. Translated: CASSNRLAGGPETQYF.

The J gene is TRBJ1-1, the V gene TRBV4-2, with 9 nucleotides matching TRBD1. The V segment lost 4 bases and the J segment 7 bases; nucleotides outside the gene matches: 7. CDR3 length: 14 amino acids. From germline, CDR1 is LGHNA and CDR2 YNFKEQ. The CDR3 protein is CASSRGQGYVEAFF. The CDR3 region has the DNA TGTGCCAGCAGCCGAGGACAGGGGTATGTTGAAGCTTTCTTT.

The V call is TRBV25-1, the J call TRBJ2-7; TRBD1 is a possible D gene (5 bases). V gave up 6 bases and J gave up 3 bases, with 9 bases separating them. Germline lookup yields CDR1 MGHDK and CDR2 SYGVNS. The CDR3 runs to 12 residues. Written as DNA, the CDR3 is TGTGCCAGCAGATCAGACAGCTACGAGCAGTACTTC. Encoded protein: CASRSDSYEQYF.

The rearrangement links TRBV18 to TRBJ2-5; D unclear. The CDR3 contains 14 residues. Trimming left V 0 bases short and J 1 base short, with 6 bases between. Looked up from germline, CDR1 is KGHSH and CDR2 is LQKENI. The DNA for the CDR3 is TGTGCCAGCTCACCACCTCCAGGCCAAGAGACCCAGTACTTC. It translates to CASSPPPGQETQYF.

This chain connects TRBV6-5 to TRBJ2-7; 7 positions agree with TRBD1. Trimming cost V 6 bases and J 2 bases; bases outside gene matches: 7. Looked up from germline, CDR1 is MNHEY and CDR2 is SVGAGI. This CDR3 has 14 residues. The CDR3 DNA follows: TGTGCCAGCAGCGTTGCGACAGGGCCCTACGAGCAGTACTTC. Protein product: CASSVATGPYEQYF.

This chain joins TRBV9 and TRBJ1-2; the match to TRBD1 covers 8 bases. This CDR3 spans 17 amino acids. J lost 7 bases, V lost 4 bases, and 18 bases had no gene match. In germline, CDR1 is SGDLS, CDR2 YYNGEE. The CDR3 DNA reads TGTGCCAGCAGCCCCACCGTCGGGGGGCAGGGGGCGCTTGGCTACACCTTC. Its translation is CASSPTVGGQGALGYTF. The entire variable domain, with the rest obtained from reference TRBV9 and TRBJ1-2, is as follows: DSGVTQTPKHLITATGQRVTLRCSPRSGDLSVYWYQQSLDQGLQFLIQYYNGEERAKGNILERFSAQQFPDLHSELNLSSLELGDSALYFCASSPTVGGQGALGYTFGSGTRLTVV.

The V call is TRBV2, the J call TRBJ2-3; TRBD1 matches 7 bases. V trimming: 3 bases; J trimming: 6 bases; junction bases outside the gene matches: 18. This CDR3 comprises 18 residues. Germline V gene lookup returns CDR1 SNHLY and CDR2 FYNNEI. The CDR3 DNA follows: TGTGCCAGCAGTGAGCCCCGCCACCGGGACAGCCTCCCGGATACGCAGTATTTT. Its protein product is CASSEPRHRDSLPDTQYF.

The chain joins TRBV7-2 to TRBJ2-3; 11 nucleotides align to TRBD2. This CDR3 spans 13 amino acids. Trimming at V came to 11 bases and at J to 4 bases, leaving 5 bases not matched to a gene. Germline CDR1 is SGHTA and CDR2 is FQGNSA. CDR3 DNA: TGTGCCGCCGGGACTAGCGGACCAGATACGCAGTATTTT. As protein: CAAGTSGPDTQYF.

This chain joins TRBV19 and TRBJ2-1; 13 bases are shared with TRBD2. Germline V lookup: CDR1 LNHDA, CDR2 SQIVND (reference sequence). The CDR3 covers 15 residues. Trimming removed 8 bases from V and 8 bases from J; junction bases left unmatched: 9. CDR3 protein: CASSPLAGGKDEQFF. The CDR3 nucleotides are TGTGCCAGTTCCCCACTAGCGGGGGGGAAGGATGAGCAGTTCTTC.

This clone was seen a handful of times. The chain uses TRBV11-3 and TRBJ1-6, with D hard to call. The CDR3 length is 16 residues. The germline V and J ends were trimmed by 5 bases and 5 bases, with 16 bases remaining between them. The germline V gene encodes CDR1 SGHNT and CDR2 YENEEA. DNA for the CDR3: TGTGCCAGCAGCCCTCGCCCCGACAAAGATAATTCACCCCTCCACTTT. It is translated as CASSPRPDKDNSPLHF.

Comments on this clone: Germline is not matched at one junction end, which may reflect a read error. This chain links TRBV7-7 with TRBJ2-1, with 13 bases lining up with TRBD2. The CDR3 contains 16 residues. Germline CDR1 is SSHAT and CDR2 is FNYEAQ (reference sequence). This CDR3 reads CASSLAGTSGVDEQFF. CDR3 nucleotides: TGTGCTAGCAGCTTAGCCGGGACTAGCGGGGTCGATGAGCAGTTCTTC. Based on the CDR3 plus reference TRBV7-7 and TRBJ2-1, the full variable domain is GAGVSQSPRYKVTKRGQDVTLRCDPISSHATLYWYQQALGQGPEFLTYFNYEAQPDKSGLPSDRFSAERPEGSISTLTIQRTEQRDSAMYRCASSLAGTSGVDEQFFGPGTRLTVL.

This clone has more than one count but fewer than ten. The rearrangement joins TRBV4-3 to TRBJ2-3; 9 bases fit TRBD2. V gave up 7 bases and J gave up 2 bases; unmatched junction bases: 4. Per germline, CDR1 LGHNA and CDR2 YSLEER. This CDR3 region has 14 residues. CDR3: CASKRGDDTDTQYF. CDR3 DNA: TGCGCCAGCAAGCGGGGGGATGACACAGATACGCAGTATTTT.

The chain uses TRBV7-8 and TRBJ2-1; D gene uncertain. The germline V gene has CDR1 SGHVS and CDR2 FQNEAQ. This CDR3 has 15 amino acids. The ends were cut back, 7 bases at V and 0 bases at J, with 13 bases in the middle. The CDR3 nucleotides are TGTGCCAGCACCCTACGACAAAGCTCCTACAATGAGCAGTTCTTC. Translation: CASTLRQSSYNEQFF.

The V gene is TRBV10-2, the J gene TRBJ2-7; possible D gene TRBD1, 5 bases. This CDR3 has 13 amino acids. The germline V gene has CDR1 WSHSY and CDR2 SAAADI. V gave up 8 bases and J gave up 2 bases, with 13 bases separating them. The CDR3, as DNA: TGCGCCAGCGGTTGGGGCTATACCTACGAGCAGTACTTC. Residues: CASGWGYTYEQYF.